This T cell receptor (beta chain) derives from a study of cytomegalovirus exposure and HLA in healthy donors. J gave up 8 bases and V 4 bases, and 7 bases lay outside the gene matches. This CDR3 has 14 amino acids. Germline-derived CDR1 and CDR2 are SGHNT and YYREEE (reference sequence). In the PCR, 60 Vbeta and 13 Jbeta primers were used. The protocol was immunoSEQ multiplex PCR, while the TCRdb copy is restricted to in-frame clones and leaves out a portion. This repertoire shows fewer than 150,000 clones, around 66% found once; its top ten account for roughly 8.3%. The sequence was collected from a man aged 18 to 30 in good health and CMV-seropositive. The V call is TRBV5-4, the J call TRBJ1-4, with TRBD1 matching over 8 bases. Sequenced sample: PBMCs. CDR3 bases: TGTGCCAGCAGCGAAGGGTGGGACAGGGAAAAACTGTTTTTT. Its translation: CASSEGWDREKLFF.